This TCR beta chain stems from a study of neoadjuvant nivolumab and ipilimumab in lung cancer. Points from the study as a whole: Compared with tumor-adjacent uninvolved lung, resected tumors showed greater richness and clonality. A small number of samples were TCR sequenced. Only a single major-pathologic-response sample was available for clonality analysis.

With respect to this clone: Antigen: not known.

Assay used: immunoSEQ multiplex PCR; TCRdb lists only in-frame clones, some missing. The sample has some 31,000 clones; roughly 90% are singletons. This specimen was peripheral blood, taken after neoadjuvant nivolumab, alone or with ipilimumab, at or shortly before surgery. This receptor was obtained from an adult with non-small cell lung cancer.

The CDR3 region is CASSLVPGGKYEQYF. The CDR3 DNA sequence: TGTGCCAGCAGCTTGGTTCCAGGGGGAAAGTACGAGCAGTACTTC. J is TRBJ2-7 and V is TRBV5-6, with 7 bases lining up with TRBD1. The trim removed 0 bases at V and 4 bases at J, leaving 7 bases unmatched. This CDR3 comprises 15 residues. Germline assignment: CDR1 SGHDT and CDR2 YYEEEE.